This record looks at one T cell receptor (beta chain) sequence and its context. Its matching antigen is unknown. The source of the sample is a study of beta chain features in type 1 diabetes. Study-level background: All of the samples together had some 110 million sorted cells examined.

TCRB transcripts that were expressed got sequenced, as all of the isolated RNA had been reverse transcribed. Some clones are missing from TCRdb's copy, which holds only in-frame ones; the method was immunoSEQ multiplex PCR. This sample has a few hundred thousand clones, with 8% to 10% found just once. V lost 0 bases and J 6 bases, leaving 14 bases between the germline ends. The germline gives CDR1 LGHNT, CDR2 FRNRAP. The CDR3 consists of 16 residues. Study-wide points: Shortening of TCRB CDR3s, moderate but significant, appeared in all four CD4+ subsets of Type 1 diabetes patients.

One heparinised blood draw averaging around 110 mL was given by each donor. The genes are TRBV12-5 and TRBJ2-2; D is unresolved. The specimen sequenced was central memory CD4+ T cells from blood. This TCR was recovered from a young man with type 1 diabetes. The CDR3 is CASGLVSGSAPGELFF. The CDR3 DNA sequence: TGTGCTAGTGGTTTGGTATCTGGCTCGGCCCCCGGGGAGCTGTTTTTT.